This T cell receptor beta chain was recovered during a study of cytotoxic CD8 clonotypes in ibrutinib-treated CLL. Sequencing used immunoSEQ multiplex PCR; TCRdb keeps in-frame clones, though not all of them. The table shows about 57,000 clones, with 56% occurring only once. Genomic DNA (around 2 micrograms) was obtained from cryopreserved PBMCs for construction of TCR beta libraries. This CDR3 is 14 amino acids long. Deletions cut 4 bases from V and 6 bases from J, with 14 bases between. Germline V gene lookup returns CDR1 SGHNT and CDR2 YYREEE (reference sequence). The sequences come from PBMCs, collected after 24 months of ibrutinib treatment. V is TRBV5-4 and J is TRBJ1-5; unclear D gene. The TCR sequence derives from a human donor with chronic lymphocytic leukemia. CDR3: CASSERPGGQPQHF. In DNA, the CDR3 is TGTGCCAGCAGCGAGCGCCCGGGTGGTCAGCCCCAGCATTTT.